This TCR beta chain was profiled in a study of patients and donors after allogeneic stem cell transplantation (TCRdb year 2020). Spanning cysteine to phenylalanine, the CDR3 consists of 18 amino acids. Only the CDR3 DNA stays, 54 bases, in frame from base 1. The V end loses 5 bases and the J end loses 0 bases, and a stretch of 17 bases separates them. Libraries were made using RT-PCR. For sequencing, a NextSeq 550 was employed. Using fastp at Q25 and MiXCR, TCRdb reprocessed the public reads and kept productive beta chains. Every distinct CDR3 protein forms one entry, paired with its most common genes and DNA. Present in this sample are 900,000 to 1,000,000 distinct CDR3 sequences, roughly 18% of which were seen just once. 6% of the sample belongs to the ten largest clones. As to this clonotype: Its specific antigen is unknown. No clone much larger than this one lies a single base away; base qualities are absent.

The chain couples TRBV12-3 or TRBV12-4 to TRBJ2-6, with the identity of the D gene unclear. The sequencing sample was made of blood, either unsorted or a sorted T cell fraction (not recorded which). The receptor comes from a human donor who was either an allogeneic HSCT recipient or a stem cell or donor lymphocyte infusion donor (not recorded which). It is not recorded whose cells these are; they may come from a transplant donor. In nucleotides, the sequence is TGTGCCAGCAGTGGCTGGGGTTGGCCGAACTCTGGGGCCAACGTCCTGACTTTC. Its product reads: CASSGWGWPNSGANVLTF.